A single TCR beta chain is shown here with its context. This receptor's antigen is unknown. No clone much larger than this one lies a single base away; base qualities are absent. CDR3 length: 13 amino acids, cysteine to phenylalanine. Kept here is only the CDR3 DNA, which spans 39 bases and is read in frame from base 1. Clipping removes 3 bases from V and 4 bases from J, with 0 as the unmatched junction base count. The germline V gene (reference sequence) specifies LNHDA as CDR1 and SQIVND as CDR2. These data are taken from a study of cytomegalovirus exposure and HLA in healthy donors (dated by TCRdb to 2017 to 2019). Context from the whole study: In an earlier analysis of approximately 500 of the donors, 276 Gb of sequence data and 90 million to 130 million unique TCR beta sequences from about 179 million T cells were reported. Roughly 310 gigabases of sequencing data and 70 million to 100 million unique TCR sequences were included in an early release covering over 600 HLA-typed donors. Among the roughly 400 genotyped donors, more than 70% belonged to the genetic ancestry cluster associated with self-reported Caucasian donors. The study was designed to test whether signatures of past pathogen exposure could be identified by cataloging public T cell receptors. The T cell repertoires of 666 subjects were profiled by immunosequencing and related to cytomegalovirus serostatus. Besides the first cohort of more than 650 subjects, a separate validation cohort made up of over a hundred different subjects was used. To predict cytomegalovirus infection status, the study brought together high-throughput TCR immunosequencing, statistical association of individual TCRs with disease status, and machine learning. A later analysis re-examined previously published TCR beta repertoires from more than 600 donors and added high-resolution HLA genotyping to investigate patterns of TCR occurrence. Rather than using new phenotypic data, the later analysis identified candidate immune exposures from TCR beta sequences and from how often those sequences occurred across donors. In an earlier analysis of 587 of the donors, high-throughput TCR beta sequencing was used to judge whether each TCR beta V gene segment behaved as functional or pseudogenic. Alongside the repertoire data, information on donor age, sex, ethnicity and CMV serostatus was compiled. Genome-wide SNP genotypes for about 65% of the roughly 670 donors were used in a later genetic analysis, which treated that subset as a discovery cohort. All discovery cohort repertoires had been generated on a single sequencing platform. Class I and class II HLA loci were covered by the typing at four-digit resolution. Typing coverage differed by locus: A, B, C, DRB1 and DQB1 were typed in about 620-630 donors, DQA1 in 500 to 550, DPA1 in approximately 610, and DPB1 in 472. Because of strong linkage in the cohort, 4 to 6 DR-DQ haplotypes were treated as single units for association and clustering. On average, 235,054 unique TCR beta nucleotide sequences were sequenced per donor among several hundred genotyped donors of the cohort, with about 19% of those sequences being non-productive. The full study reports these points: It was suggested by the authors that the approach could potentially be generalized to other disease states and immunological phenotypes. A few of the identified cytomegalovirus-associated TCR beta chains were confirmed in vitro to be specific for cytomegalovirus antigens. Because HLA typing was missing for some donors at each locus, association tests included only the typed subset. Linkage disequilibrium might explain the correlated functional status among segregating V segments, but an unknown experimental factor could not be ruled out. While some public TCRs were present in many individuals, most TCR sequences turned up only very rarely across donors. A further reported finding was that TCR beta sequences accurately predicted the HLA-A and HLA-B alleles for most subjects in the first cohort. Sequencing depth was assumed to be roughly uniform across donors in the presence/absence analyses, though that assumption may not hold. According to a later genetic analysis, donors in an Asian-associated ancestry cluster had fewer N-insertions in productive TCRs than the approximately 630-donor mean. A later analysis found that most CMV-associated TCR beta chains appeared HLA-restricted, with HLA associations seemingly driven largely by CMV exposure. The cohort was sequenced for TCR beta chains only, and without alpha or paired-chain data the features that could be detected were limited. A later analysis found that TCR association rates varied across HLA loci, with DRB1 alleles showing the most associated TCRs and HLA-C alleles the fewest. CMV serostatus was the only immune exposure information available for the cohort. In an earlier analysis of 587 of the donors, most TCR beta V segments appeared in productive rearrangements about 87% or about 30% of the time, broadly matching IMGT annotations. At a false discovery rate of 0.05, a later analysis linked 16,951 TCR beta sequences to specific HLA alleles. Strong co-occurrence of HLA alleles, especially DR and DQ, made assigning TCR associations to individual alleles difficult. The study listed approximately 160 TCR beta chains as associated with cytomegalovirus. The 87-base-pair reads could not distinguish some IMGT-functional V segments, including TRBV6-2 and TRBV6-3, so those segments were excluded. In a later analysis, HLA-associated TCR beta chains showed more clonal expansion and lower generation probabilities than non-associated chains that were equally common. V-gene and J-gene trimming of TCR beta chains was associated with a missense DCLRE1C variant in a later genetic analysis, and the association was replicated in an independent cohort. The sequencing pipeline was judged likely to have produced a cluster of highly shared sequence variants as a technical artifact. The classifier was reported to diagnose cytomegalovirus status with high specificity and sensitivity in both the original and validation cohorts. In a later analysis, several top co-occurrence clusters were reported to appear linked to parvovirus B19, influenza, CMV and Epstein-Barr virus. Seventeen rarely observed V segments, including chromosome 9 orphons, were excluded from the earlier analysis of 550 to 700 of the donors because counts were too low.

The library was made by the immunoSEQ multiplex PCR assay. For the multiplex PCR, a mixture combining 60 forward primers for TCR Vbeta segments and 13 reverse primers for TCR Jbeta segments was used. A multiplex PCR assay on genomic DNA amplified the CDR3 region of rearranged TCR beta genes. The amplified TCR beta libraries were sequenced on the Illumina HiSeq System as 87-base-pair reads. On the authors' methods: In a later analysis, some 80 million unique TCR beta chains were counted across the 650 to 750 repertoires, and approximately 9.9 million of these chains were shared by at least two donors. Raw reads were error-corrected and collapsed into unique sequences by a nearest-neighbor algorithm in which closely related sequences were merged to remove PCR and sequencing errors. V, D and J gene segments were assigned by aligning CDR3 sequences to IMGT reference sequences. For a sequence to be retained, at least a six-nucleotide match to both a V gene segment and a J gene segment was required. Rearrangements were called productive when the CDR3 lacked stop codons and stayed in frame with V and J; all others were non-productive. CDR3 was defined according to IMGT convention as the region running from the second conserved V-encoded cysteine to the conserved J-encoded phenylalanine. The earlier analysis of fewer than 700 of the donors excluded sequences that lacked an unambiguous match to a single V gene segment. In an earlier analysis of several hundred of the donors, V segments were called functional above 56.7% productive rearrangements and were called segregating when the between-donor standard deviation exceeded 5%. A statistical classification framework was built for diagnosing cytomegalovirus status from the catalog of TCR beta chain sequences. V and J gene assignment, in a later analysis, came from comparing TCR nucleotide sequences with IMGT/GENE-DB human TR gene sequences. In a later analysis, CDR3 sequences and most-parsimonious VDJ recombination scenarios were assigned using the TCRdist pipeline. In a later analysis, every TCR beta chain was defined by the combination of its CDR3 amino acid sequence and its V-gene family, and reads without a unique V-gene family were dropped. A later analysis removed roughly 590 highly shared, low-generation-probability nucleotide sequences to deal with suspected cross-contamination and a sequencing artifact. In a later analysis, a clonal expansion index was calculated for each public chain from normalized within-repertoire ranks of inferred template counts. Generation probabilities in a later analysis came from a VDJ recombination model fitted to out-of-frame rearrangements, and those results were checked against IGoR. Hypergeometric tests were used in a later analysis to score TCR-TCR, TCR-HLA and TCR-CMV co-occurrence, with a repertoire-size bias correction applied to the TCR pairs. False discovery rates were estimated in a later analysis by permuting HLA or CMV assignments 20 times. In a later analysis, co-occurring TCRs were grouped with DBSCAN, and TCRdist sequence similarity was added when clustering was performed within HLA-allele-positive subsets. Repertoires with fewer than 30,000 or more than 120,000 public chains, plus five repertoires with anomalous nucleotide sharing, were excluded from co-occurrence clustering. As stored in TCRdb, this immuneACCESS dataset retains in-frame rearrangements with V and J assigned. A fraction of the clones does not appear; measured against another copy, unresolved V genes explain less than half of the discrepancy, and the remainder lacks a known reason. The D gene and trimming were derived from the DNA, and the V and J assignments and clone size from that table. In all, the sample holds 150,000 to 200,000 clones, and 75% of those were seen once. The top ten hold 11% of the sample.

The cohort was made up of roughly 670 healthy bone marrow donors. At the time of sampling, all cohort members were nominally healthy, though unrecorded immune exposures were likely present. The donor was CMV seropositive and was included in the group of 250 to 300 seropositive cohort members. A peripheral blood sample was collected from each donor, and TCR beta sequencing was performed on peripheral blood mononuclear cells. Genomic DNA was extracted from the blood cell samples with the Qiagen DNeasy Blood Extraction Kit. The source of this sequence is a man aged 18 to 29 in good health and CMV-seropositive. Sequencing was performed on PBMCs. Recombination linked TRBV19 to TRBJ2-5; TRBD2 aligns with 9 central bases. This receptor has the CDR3 CASSISGRETQYF. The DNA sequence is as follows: TGTGCCAGTAGTATTAGCGGGAGAGAGACCCAGTACTTC.